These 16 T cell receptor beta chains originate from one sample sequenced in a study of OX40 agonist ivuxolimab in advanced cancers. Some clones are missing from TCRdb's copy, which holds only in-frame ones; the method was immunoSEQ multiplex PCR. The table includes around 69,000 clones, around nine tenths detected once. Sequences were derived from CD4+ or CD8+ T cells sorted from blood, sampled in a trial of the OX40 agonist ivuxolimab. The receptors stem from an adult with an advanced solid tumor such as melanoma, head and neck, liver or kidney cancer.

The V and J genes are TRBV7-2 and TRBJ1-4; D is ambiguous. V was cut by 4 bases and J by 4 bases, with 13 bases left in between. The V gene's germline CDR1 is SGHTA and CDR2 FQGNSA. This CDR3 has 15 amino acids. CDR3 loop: CASSSVGRYNEKLFF. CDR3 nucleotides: TGTGCCAGCAGCTCCGTCGGACGGTATAATGAAAAACTGTTTTTT.

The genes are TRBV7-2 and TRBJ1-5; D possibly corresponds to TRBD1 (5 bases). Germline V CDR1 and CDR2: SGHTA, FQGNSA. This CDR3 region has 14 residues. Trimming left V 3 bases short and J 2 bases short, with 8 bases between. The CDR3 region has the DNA TGTGCCAGCAGCTTTAGAGGGGGCAATCAGCCCCAGCATTTT. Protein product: CASSFRGGNQPQHF.

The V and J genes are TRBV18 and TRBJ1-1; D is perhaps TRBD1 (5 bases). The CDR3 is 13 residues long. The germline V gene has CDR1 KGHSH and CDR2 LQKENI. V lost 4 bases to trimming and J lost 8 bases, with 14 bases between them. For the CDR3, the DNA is TGTGCCAGCTCACAAGGGGTATCCCAAGAAGCTTTCTTT. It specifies CASSQGVSQEAFF.

The CDR3 DNA is TGTGCCAGCAGCCAAGCATACAATGCGGGCAACACCATATATTTT. This sequence encodes CASSQAYNAGNTIYF. The chain combines TRBV4-2 with TRBJ1-3; no firm D call. The CDR3 has 15 residues. The V gene lost 1 base and the J gene lost 7 bases, with 14 bases spanning the gap. CDR1 is LGHNA and CDR2 is YNFKEQ in the germline V gene.

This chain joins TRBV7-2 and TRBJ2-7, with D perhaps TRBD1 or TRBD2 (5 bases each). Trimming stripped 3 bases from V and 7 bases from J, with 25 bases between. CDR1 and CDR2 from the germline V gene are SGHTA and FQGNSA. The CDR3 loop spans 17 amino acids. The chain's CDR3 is CASSLGRVGAARGEQYF. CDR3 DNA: TGTGCCAGCAGCTTGGGCAGGGTAGGGGCGGCCCGAGGGGAGCAGTACTTC.

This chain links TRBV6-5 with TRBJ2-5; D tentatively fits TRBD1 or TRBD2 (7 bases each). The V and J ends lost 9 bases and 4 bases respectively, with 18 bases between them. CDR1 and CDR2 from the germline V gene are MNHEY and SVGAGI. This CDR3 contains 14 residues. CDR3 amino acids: CASRVQGGRETQYF. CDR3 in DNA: TGTGCCAGTCGAGTTCAGGGGGGGAGAGAGACCCAGTACTTC.

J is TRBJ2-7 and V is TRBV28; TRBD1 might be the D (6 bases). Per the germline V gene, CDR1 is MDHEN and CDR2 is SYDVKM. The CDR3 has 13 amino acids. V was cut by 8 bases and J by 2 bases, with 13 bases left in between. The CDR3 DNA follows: TGTGCCAGCGGGTCTGGACAGACCTACGAGCAGTACGTC. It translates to CASGSGQTYEQYV.

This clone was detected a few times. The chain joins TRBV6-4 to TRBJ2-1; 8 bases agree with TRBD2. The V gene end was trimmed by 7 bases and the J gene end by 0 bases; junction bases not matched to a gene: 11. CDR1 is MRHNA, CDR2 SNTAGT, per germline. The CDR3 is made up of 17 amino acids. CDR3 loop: CASKLADPPSSYNEQFF. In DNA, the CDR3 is TGTGCCAGCAAACTAGCGGATCCCCCTAGCTCCTACAATGAGCAGTTCTTC.

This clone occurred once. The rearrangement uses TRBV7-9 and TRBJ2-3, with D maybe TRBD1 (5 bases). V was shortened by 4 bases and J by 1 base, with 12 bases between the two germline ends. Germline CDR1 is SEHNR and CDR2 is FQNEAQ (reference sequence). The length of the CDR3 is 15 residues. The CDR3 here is CASSSQAPGTDTQYF. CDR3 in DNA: TGTGCCAGCAGCTCACAGGCCCCTGGCACAGATACGCAGTATTTT.

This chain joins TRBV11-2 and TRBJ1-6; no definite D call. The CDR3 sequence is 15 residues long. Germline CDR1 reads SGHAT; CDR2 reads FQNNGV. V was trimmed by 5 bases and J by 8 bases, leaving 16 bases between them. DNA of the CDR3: TGTGCCAGCAGCCCCCTTTACTCGGCGCATTCACCCCTCCACTTT. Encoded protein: CASSPLYSAHSPLHF.

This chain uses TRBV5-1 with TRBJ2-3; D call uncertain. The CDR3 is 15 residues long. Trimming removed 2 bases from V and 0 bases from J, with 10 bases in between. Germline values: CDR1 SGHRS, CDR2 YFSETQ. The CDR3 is CASSFQPVSTDTQYF. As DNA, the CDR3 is TGCGCCAGCAGCTTCCAGCCGGTTAGCACAGATACGCAGTATTTT. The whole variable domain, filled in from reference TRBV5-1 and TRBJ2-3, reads KAGVTQTPRYLIKTRGQQVTLSCSPISGHRSVSWYQQTPGQGLQFLFEYFSETQRNKGNFPGRFSGRQFSNSRSEMNVSTLELGDSALYLCASSFQPVSTDTQYFGPGTRLTVL.

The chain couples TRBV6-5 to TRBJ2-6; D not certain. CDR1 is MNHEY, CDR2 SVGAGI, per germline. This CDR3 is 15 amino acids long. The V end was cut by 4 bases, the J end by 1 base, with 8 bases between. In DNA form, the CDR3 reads TGTGCCAGCAGTTCCCAACAGTCTGGGGCCAACGTCCTGACTTTC. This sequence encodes CASSSQQSGANVLTF.

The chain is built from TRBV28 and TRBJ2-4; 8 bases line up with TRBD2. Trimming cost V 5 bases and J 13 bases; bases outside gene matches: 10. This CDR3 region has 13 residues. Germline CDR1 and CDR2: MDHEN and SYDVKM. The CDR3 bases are TGTGCCAGCAGTGGCGGTGGGCGGGGGGCACAGTACTTC. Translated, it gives CASSGGGRGAQYF.

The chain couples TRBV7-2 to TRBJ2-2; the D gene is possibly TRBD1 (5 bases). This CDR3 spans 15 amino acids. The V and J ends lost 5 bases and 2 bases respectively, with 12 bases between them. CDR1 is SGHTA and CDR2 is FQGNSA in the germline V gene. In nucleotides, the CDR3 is TGTGCCAGCAGCCCTACAGGCGCCAACACCGGGGAGCTGTTTTTT. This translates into CASSPTGANTGELFF.

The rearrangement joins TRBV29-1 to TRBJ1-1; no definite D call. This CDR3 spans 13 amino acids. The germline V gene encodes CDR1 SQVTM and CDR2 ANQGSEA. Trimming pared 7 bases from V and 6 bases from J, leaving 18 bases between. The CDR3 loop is CSALKPLLAEAFF. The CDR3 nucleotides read TGCAGCGCCCTTAAGCCCCTCCTGGCTGAAGCTTTCTTT.

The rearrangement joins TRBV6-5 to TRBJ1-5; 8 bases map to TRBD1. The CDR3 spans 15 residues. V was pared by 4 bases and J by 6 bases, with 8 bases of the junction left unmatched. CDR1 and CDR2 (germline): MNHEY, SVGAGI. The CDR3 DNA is TGTGCCAGCAGTTCCACGACAGGGGTGGGTCAGCCCCAGCATTTT. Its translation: CASSSTTGVGQPQHF.